One and the same sample provided the 7 T cell receptor beta chains below, sequenced in a study of shared clonotypes between healthy human individuals. Clones were sequenced by immunoSEQ multiplex PCR, and TCRdb holds only the in-frame ones, with some missing. Counted here are about 510,000 clones, 60% to 80% occurring once; the ten biggest clones make up 12%. The specimen was PBMCs. The receptors originated from a woman aged 35 to 49 in good health. Some clones in this sample may be carry-over from other donors' samples.

The chain has TRBV2 and TRBJ1-4; D unclear. V was trimmed by 4 bases and J by 0 bases, leaving 6 bases between them. Germline values: CDR1 SNHLY, CDR2 FYNNEI. This CDR3 spans 14 amino acids. CDR3 region: CASSAGSTNEKLFF. The CDR3, as DNA: TGTGCCAGCAGTGCGGGCTCAACTAATGAAAAACTGTTTTTT.

This chain connects TRBV6-4 to TRBJ2-2, with TRBD2 matching 9 bases. V lost 4 bases to trimming and J lost 6 bases; unmatched junction nucleotides: 9. The germline CDR1 and CDR2 sequences are MRHNA and SNTAGT. There are 16 residues in the CDR3. The CDR3 sequence: CASSGGSGSPAGELFF. DNA for the CDR3: TGTGCCAGCAGTGGTGGTAGCGGGAGTCCGGCCGGGGAGCTGTTTTTT.

This clone was observed many times. The V and J genes are TRBV28 and TRBJ1-1; D unresolved. The CDR3 contains 12 residues. V was shortened by 2 bases and J by 10 bases, with 11 bases between the two germline ends. Germline V gene data show CDR1 as MDHEN and CDR2 as SYDVKM. The CDR3 DNA is TGTGCCAGCAGTTTAGCGGCGGGCGGAGCTTTCTTT. Amino acid sequence: CASSLAAGGAFF.

The V and J genes are TRBV4-1 and TRBJ2-7, with TRBD1 as a possible D gene (6 bases). CDR1 is MGHRA and CDR2 is YSYEKL in the germline V gene. The CDR3 totals 15 residues. Trimming shortened V by 4 bases and J by 6 bases, and 19 bases separated the two germline ends. The CDR3 is CASSPRGRGTGEQYF. The CDR3 DNA sequence: TGCGCCAGCAGCCCGCGTGGCAGGGGTACAGGCGAGCAGTACTTC.

This sequence joins TRBV30 and TRBJ2-7; TRBD1 matches at 11 bases. This CDR3 comprises 13 residues. V was clipped by 5 bases and J by 2 bases; unmatched bases: 2. Germline V gene lookup returns CDR1 GTSNPN and CDR2 SVGIG (reference sequence). The CDR3 bases are TGTGCCTGGGGGACAGGGGGGACCTACGAGCAGTACTTC. Its protein is CAWGTGGTYEQYF.

This clone has a handful of counts. This chain joins TRBV28 and TRBJ2-7; 10 nucleotides agree with TRBD2. CDR3 size: 16 residues. Germline CDR1 reads MDHEN; CDR2 reads SYDVKM. V was clipped by 5 bases and J by 1 base; unmatched bases: 8. CDR3 in DNA: TGTGCCAGCAGTATATCAGCGGGAGGGCCTTCCTACGAGCAGTACTTC. The encoded protein is CASSISAGGPSYEQYF.

The rearrangement uses TRBV9 and TRBJ2-5; D may be TRBD2 (5 bases). Germline V CDR1 and CDR2: SGDLS, YYNGEE. The CDR3 is made up of 15 amino acids. Between the trimmed V and J ends, which lost 0 bases and 4 bases, there was a span of 13 bases. DNA for the CDR3: TGTGCCAGCAGCGTAGGGGCACTCCGGGGAGAGACCCAGTACTTC. Its protein is CASSVGALRGETQYF.